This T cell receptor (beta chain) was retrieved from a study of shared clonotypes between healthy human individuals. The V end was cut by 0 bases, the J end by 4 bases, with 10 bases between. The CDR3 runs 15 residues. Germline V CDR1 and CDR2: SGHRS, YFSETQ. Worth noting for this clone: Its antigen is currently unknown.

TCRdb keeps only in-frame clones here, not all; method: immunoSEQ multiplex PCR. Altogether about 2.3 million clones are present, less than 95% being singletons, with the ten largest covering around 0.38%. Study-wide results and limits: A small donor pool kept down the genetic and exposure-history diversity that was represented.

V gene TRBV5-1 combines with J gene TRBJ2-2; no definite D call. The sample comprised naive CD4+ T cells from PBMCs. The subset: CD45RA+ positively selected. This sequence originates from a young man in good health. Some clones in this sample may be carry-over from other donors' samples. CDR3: CASSLEFTTTGELFF. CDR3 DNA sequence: TGCGCCAGCAGCTTGGAATTCACAACCACCGGGGAGCTGTTTTTT.